The table lists the clone carrying this T cell receptor beta chain with a few counts. Its matching antigen is unknown. The data are from a study of cytomegalovirus exposure and HLA in healthy donors. About the research overall: About 84% of more than 300 genotyped donors fell in the Caucasian-associated ancestry cluster. Whole-study findings and limits: In a later analysis, a missense DCLRE1C variant was linked to TCR beta V- and J-gene trimming. A few CMV-associated chains proved CMV antigen-specific in vitro.

V gave up 5 bases and J gave up 6 bases, with 19 bases separating them. The CDR3 has 15 residues. CDR1 and CDR2 from the germline V gene are SEHNR and FQNEAQ (reference sequence). With 60 Vbeta and 13 Jbeta primers, the PCR was carried out. The table came from immunoSEQ multiplex PCR; TCRdb's copy has only in-frame clones and leaves some out. The sample shows approximately 190,000 clones, more than 65% of them seen only once. V usage is TRBV7-9 and J usage is TRBJ1-2; D may be TRBD1 (5 bases). This TCR came from a woman aged 25 to 39 in good health and CMV-seronegative. Source material: PBMCs. CDR3 coding DNA: TGTGCCAGCAGCCCTCTCAGAGGACACAGCAATGGCTACACCTTC. This translates into CASSPLRGHSNGYTF.